One sample yielded the 5 T cell receptor beta chains listed below, sequenced in a study of patients and donors after allogeneic stem cell transplantation. TCRdb re-analysed the RT-PCR reads in MiXCR, keeping a single row per CDR3 protein. The sample lists some 880,000 distinct CDR3 sequences, 18% occurring once. Sequencing was carried out using blood, either unsorted or a sorted T cell fraction (not recorded which). The source is a human donor who was either an allogeneic HSCT recipient or a stem cell or donor lymphocyte infusion donor (not recorded which). It is not recorded whose cells these are; they may come from a transplant donor.

The sample holds a few counts of this clonotype. The genes are TRBV4-2 and TRBJ2-1, with D possibly TRBD2 on 5 matching bases. This CDR3 contains 16 residues. V dropped 0 bases and J dropped 8 bases, with 17 bases sitting between them. Germline lookup yields CDR1 LGHNA and CDR2 YNFKEQ. The CDR3 nucleotides are TGTGCCAGCAGCCAAGATCCAGCGGACGGGATGGATGAGCAGTTCTTC. Protein sequence: CASSQDPADGMDEQFF.

This clonotype showed up just a few times. The V call is TRBV24-1, the J call TRBJ2-7; 10 bases agree with TRBD1. The J segment lost 5 bases and the V segment lost 7 bases, leaving 10 bases of the junction unmatched. The CDR3 runs to 15 residues. Looked up from germline, CDR1 is KGHDR and CDR2 is SFDVKD. This chain's CDR3 is CATSSSGTGADEQYF. The CDR3 DNA is TGTGCCACCAGCTCATCCGGGACAGGGGCAGACGAGCAGTACTTC.

J is TRBJ1-5 and V is TRBV20-1; D is unclear. Germline V gene data show CDR1 as DFQATT and CDR2 as SNEGSKA (reference sequence). The CDR3 totals 12 residues. The CDR3 region has the DNA TGCAGCGCCCAGGCGGGAAATCAGCCCCAGCATTTT. It translates to CSAQAGNQPQHF.

This chain uses TRBV9 with TRBJ1-2, with unresolved D. Deletions cut 0 bases from V and 1 base from J, with 10 bases between. This CDR3 has 15 residues. The germline V gene encodes CDR1 SGDLS and CDR2 YYNGEE. CDR3 sequence: CASSVAWESNYGYTF. DNA of the CDR3: TGTGCCAGCAGCGTAGCTTGGGAGAGTAACTATGGCTACACCTTC.

This chain links TRBV10-3 with TRBJ2-2; D is perhaps TRBD1 (6 bases). The V gene's germline CDR1 is ENHRY and CDR2 SYGVKD. Between the trimmed V and J ends, which lost 11 bases and 1 base, there was a span of 11 bases. This CDR3 contains 13 residues. The DNA for the CDR3 is TGTGCCTCTGGGACAATGAACACCGGGGAGCTGTTTTTT. It codes for CASGTMNTGELFF.